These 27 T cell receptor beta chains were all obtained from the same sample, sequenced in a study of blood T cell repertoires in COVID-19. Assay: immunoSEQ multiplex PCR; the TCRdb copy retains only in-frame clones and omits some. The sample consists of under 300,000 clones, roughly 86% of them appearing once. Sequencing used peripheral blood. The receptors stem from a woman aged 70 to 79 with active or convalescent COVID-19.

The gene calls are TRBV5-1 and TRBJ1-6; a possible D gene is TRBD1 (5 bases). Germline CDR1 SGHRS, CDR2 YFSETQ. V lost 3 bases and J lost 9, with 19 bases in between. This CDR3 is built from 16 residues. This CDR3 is CASSSTRVTGGSPLHF. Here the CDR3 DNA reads TGCGCCAGCAGCTCGACGAGGGTGACCGGGGGTTCACCCCTCCACTTT.

The CDR3 bases are TGTGCCAGCAGTCCTACGGGACAGGGGGAACTGTTTTTT. Amino acid sequence: CASSPTGQGELFF. V and J are TRBV12-3 or TRBV12-4 and TRBJ1-4, with TRBD1 matching 11 bases. The CDR3 loop spans 13 amino acids. Trimming removed 5 bases from V and 12 bases from J; junction bases left unmatched: 5.

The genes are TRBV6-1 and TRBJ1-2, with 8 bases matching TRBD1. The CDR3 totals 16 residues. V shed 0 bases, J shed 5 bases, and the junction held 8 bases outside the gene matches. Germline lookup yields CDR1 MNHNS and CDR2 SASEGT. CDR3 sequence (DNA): TGTGCCAGCAGTGAAGCGCTTCAGGGGGCAGGATATGGCTACACCTTC. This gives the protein CASSEALQGAGYGYTF.

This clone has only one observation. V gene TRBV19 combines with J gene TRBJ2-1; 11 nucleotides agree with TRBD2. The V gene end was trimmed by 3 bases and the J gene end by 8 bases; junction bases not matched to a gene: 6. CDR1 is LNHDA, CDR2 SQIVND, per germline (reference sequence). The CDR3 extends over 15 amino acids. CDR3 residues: CASSILFSGGDEQFF. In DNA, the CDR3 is TGTGCCAGTAGTATTTTGTTTAGCGGGGGGGATGAGCAGTTCTTC.

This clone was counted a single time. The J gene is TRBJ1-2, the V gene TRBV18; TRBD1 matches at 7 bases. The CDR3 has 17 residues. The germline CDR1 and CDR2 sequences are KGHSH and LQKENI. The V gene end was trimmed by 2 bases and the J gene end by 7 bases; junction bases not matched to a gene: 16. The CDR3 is CASSPRASTGLNSGYTF. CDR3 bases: TGTGCCAGCTCACCAAGGGCATCGACAGGGCTAAATAGTGGCTACACCTTC.

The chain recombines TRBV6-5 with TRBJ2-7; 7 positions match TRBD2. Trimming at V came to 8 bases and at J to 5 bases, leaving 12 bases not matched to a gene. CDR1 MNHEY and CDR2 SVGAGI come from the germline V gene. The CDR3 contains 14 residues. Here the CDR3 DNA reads TGTGCCAGCTCCTGGGGAGCGGGGCGCGACGAGCAGTACTTC. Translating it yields CASSWGAGRDEQYF.

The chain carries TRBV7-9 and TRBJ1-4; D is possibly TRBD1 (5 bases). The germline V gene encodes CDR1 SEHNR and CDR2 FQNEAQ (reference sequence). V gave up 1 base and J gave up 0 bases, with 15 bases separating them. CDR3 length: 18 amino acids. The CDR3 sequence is CASSLGGTQKATNEKLFF. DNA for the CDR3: TGTGCCAGCAGCTTAGGTGGGACTCAAAAAGCAACTAATGAAAAACTGTTTTTT.

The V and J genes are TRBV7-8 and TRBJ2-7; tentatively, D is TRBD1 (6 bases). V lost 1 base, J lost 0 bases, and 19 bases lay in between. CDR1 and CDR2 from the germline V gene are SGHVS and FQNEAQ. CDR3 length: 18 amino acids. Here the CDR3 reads CASSLDRVGLRTSYEQYF. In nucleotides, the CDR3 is TGTGCCAGCAGCTTAGACAGGGTAGGATTAAGGACCTCCTACGAGCAGTACTTC. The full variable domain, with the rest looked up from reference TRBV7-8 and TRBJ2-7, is GAGVSQSPRYKVAKRGQDVALRCDPISGHVSLFWYQQALGQGPEFLTYFQNEAQLDKSGLPSDRFFAERPEGSVSTLKIQRTQQEDSAVYLCASSLDRVGLRTSYEQYFGPGTRLTVT.

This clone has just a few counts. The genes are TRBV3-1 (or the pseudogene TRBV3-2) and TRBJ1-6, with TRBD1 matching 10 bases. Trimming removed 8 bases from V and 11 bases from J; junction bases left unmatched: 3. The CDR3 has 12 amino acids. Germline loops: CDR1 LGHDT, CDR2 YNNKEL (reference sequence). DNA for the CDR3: TGTGCCAGCCGGGACAGGGGTACACCCCTCCACTTT. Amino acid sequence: CASRDRGTPLHF.

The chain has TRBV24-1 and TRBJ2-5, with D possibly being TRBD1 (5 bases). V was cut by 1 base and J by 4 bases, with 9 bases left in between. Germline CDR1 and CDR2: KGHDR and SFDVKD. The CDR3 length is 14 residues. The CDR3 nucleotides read TGTGCCACCAGTGATTTAGGGGTGAGAGAGACCCAGTACTTC. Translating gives CATSDLGVRETQYF.

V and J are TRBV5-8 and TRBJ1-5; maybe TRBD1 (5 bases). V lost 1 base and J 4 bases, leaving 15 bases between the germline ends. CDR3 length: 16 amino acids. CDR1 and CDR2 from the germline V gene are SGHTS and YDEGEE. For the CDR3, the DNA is TGTGCCAGCAGCTTGCGGGCAGGGATAGGGAATCAGCCCCAGCATTTT. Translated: CASSLRAGIGNQPQHF.

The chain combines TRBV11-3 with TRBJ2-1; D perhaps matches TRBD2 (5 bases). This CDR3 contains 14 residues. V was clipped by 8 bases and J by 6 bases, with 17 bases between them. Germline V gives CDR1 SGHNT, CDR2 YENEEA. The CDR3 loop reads CASGLGYVGNEQFF. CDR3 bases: TGTGCCAGCGGACTTGGTTATGTTGGCAATGAGCAGTTCTTC.

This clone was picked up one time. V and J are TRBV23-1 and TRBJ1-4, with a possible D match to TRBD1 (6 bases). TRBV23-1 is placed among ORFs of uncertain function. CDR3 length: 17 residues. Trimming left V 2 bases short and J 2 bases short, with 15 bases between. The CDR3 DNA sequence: TGCGCCAGCAGTCAACCGGGGGCGGGGGCGACTAATGAAAAACTGTTTTTT. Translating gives CASSQPGAGATNEKLFF.

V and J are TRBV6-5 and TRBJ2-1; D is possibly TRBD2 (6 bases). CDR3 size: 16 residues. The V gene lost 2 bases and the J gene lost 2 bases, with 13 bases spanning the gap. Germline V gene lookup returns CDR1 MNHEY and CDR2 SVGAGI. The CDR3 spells CASSYRVAGPYNEQFF. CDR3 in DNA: TGTGCCAGCAGTTACAGGGTGGCGGGGCCCTACAATGAGCAGTTCTTC.

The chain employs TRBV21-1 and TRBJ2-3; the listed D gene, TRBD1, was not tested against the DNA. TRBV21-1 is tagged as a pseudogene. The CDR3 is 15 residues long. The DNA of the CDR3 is TGTGCCAGCAGCAAAATAATACGCAGAATGGATACGCAGTATTTT. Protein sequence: CASSKIIRRMDTQYF.

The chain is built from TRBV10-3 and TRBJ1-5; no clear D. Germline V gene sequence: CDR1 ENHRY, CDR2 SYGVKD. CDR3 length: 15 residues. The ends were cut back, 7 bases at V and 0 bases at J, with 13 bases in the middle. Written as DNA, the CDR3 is TGTGCCATCAATGCGGGCGGGGATAGCAATCAGCCCCAGCATTTT. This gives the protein CAINAGGDSNQPQHF.

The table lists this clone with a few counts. The CDR3 nucleotides are TGTGCCAGTACAGTCCTGGATGTGTCAGGGGGCAGTCGTGGCTACACCTTC. Encoded protein: CASTVLDVSGGSRGYTF. The chain is built from TRBV19 and TRBJ1-2; the match to TRBD1 covers 8 bases. The ends lost 7 bases at V and 7 bases at J; junction bases unmatched: 20. Looked up from germline, CDR1 is LNHDA and CDR2 is SQIVND (reference sequence). This CDR3 has 17 residues.

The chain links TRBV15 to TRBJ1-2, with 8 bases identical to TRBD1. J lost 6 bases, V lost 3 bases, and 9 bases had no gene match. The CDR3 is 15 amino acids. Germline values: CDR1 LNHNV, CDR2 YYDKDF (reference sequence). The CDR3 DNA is TGTGCCACCAGCAGGGGGACAGGTAGTGGGGATGGCTACACCTTC. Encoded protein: CATSRGTGSGDGYTF.

The DNA for the CDR3 is TGTGCCACCGCCTCCGGGACTAGCGAGGAGTACTTC. Its translation is CATASGTSEEYF. The rearrangement joins TRBV10-3 to TRBJ2-5, with TRBD2 matching 10 bases. CDR3 length: 12 residues. Unmatched junction bases numbered 11, after V lost 10 bases and J lost 12 bases. Looked up from germline, CDR1 is ENHRY and CDR2 is SYGVKD.

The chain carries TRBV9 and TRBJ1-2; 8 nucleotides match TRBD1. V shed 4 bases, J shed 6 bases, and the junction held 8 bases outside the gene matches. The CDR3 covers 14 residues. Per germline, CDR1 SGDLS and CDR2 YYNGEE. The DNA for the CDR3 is TGTGCCAGCAGCCTGGACAGGGCGAAGGATGGCTACACCTTC. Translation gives CASSLDRAKDGYTF.

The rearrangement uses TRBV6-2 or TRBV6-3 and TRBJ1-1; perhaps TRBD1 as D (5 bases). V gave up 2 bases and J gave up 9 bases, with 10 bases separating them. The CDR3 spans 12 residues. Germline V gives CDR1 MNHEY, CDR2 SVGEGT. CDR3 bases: TGTGCCAGCAGTTACGTACAGGACAAAGCTTTCTTT. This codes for CASSYVQDKAFF.

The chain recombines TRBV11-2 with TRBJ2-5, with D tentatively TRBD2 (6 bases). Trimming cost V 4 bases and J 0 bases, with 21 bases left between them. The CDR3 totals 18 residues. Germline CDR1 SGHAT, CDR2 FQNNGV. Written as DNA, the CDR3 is TGTGCCAGCAGCTATATACCCCTCCCCCGGGGGTACCAAGAGACCCAGTACTTC. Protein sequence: CASSYIPLPRGYQETQYF.

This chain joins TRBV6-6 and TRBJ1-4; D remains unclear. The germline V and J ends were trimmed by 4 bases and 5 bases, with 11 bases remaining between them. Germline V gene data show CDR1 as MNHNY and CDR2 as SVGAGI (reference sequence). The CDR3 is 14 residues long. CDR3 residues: CASSSGSSNEKLFF. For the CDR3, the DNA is TGTGCCAGCAGTTCCGGGTCCTCAAATGAAAAACTGTTTTTT.

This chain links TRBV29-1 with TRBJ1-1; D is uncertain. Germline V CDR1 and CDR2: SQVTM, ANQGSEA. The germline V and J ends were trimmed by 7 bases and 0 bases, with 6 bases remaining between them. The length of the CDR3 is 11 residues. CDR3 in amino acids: CSGALNTEAFF. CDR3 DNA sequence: TGCAGCGGGGCCTTGAACACTGAAGCTTTCTTT.

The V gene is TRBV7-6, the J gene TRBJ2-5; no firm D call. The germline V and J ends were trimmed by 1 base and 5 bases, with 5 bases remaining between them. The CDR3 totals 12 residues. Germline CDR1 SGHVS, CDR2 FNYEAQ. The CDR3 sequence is CASSLDSETQYF. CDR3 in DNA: TGTGCCAGCAGCTTAGACTCGGAGACCCAGTACTTC.

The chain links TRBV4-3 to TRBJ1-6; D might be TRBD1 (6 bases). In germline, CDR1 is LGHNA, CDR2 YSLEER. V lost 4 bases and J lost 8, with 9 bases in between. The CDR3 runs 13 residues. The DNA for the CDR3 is TGCGCCAGCAGCCTCGGGACACATTCACCCCTCCACTTT. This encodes CASSLGTHSPLHF.

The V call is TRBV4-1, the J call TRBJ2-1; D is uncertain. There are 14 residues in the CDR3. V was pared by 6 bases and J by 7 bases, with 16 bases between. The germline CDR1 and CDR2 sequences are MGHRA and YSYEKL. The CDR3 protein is CASSPSTTANEQFF. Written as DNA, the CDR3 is TGCGCCAGCAGTCCAAGTACTACGGCGAATGAGCAGTTCTTC.